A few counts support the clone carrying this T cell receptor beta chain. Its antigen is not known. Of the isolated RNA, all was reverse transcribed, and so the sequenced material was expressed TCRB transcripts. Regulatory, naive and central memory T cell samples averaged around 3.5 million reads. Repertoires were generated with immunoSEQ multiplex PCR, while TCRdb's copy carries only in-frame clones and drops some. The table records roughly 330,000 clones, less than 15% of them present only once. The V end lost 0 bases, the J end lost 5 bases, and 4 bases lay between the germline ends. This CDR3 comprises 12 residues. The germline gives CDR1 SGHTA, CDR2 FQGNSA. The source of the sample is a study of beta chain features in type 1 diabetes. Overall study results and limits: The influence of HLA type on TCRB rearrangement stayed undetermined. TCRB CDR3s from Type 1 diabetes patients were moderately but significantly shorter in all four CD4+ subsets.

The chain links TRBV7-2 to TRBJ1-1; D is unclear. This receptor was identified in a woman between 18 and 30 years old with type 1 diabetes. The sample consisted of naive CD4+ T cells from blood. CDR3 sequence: CASSLAQTEAFF. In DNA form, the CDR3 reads TGTGCCAGCAGCTTAGCCCAAACTGAAGCTTTCTTT.